One sample yielded the 28 T cell receptor beta chains listed below, sequenced in a study of early T cells in non-severe SARS-CoV-2 infection. TCRdb used MiXCR to reprocess the 5' RACE reads, holding one entry per CDR3 protein. Found here are about 33,000 distinct CDR3 sequences, roughly 4.5% of them singletons; the top ten hold 7.9%. The sequenced material came from whole blood. These receptors were collected from an adult who was a healthcare worker with PCR-confirmed SARS-CoV-2 infection or an uninfected control (not recorded which).

This clonotype was detected only a few times. The chain is built from TRBV11-3 and TRBJ2-1; 7 positions match TRBD2. Germline CDR1 reads SGHNT; CDR2 reads YENEEA. The CDR3 contains 13 residues. The V segment lost 10 bases and the J segment 1 base; nucleotides outside the gene matches: 4. In nucleotides, the CDR3 is TGTGCCACTTCTAGCGGTTCCTACAATGAGCAGTTCTTC. Its translation is CATSSGSYNEQFF.

This clonotype appeared many times. V is TRBV7-7 and J is TRBJ2-5; 10 nucleotides line up with TRBD2. CDR1 and CDR2 (germline): SSHAT, FNYEAQ (reference sequence). J lost 4 bases, V lost 3 bases, and 5 bases had no gene match. The CDR3 contains 15 residues. CDR3: CASSFGVAGGETQYF. As DNA, the CDR3 is TGTGCCAGCAGCTTCGGGGTAGCGGGGGGAGAGACCCAGTACTTC.

There are a few counts of this clonotype. The V and J genes are TRBV20-1 and TRBJ2-4; D possibly matches TRBD1 or TRBD2 (5 bases each). Germline values: CDR1 DFQATT, CDR2 SNEGSKA (reference sequence). The CDR3 contains 13 residues. Trimming left V 6 bases short and J 0 bases short, with 9 bases between. The CDR3 is CSAGPLAKNIQYF. The CDR3 DNA follows: TGCAGTGCGGGACCACTAGCCAAAAACATTCAGTACTTC.

This clonotype turned up a few times. This sequence joins TRBV11-2 and TRBJ2-5; tentative D call: TRBD2 (6 bases). Per the germline V gene, CDR1 is SGHAT and CDR2 is FQNNGV. The CDR3 totals 17 residues. V lost 1 base and J 2 bases, leaving 17 bases between the germline ends. This chain's CDR3 is CASSLGSVGGLQETQYF. The DNA of the CDR3 is TGTGCCAGCAGCTTAGGTTCTGTGGGGGGTTTACAAGAGACCCAGTACTTC.

This clonotype occurred many times. The CDR3 spells CASSDGTGGGYEQYF. CDR3 DNA: TGTGCCAGCAGCGACGGGACAGGGGGCGGTTACGAGCAGTACTTC. This sequence joins TRBV9 and TRBJ2-7; 12 bases match TRBD1. V was clipped by 3 bases and J by 4 bases; unmatched bases: 5. This CDR3 spans 15 amino acids. CDR1 is SGDLS and CDR2 is YYNGEE in the germline V gene. Based on the CDR3 plus reference TRBV9 and TRBJ2-7, the full variable domain is DSGVTQTPKHLITATGQRVTLRCSPRSGDLSVYWYQQSLDQGLQFLIQYYNGEERAKGNILERFSAQQFPDLHSELNLSSLELGDSALYFCASSDGTGGGYEQYFGPGTRLTVT.

This clonotype came up many times. This chain connects TRBV11-2 to TRBJ2-7; the D gene is possibly TRBD2 (6 bases). Trimming pared 5 bases from V and 4 bases from J, leaving 21 bases between. CDR1 SGHAT and CDR2 FQNNGV come from the germline V gene. This CDR3 spans 16 amino acids. The CDR3 DNA sequence: TGTGCCAGCAGCCCCATTAGCTGGCGGGACCTTTACGAGCAGTACTTC. Translated, it gives CASSPISWRDLYEQYF.

This clonotype was counted many times. V and J are TRBV7-9 and TRBJ1-4; no definite D call. The CDR3 is 15 amino acids. Germline CDR1 SEHNR, CDR2 FQNEAQ (reference sequence). The V gene lost 5 bases and the J gene lost 0 bases, with 10 bases spanning the gap. CDR3 nucleotides: TGTGCCAGCAGCCGCGACGGTGCAACTAATGAAAAACTGTTTTTT. Protein: CASSRDGATNEKLFF.

This clonotype was counted at least ten times. The chain joins TRBV18 to TRBJ2-3; the D gene is possibly TRBD2 (5 bases). CDR1 is KGHSH and CDR2 is LQKENI in the germline V gene. V lost 1 base and J lost 6, with 5 bases in between. The CDR3 covers 12 residues. The CDR3: CASSPRGDTQYF. The CDR3 coding sequence is TGTGCCAGCTCACCACGCGGGGATACGCAGTATTTT. The full variable domain, completed using reference TRBV18 and TRBJ2-3, is NAGVMQNPRHLVRRRGQEARLRCSPMKGHSHVYWYRQLPEEGLKFMVYLQKENIIDESGMPKERFSAEFPKEGPSILRIQQVVRGDSAAYFCASSPRGDTQYFGPGTRLTVL.

In its sample, this clonotype was seen many times. Germline is not matched at one junction end, which may reflect a read error. The CDR3 region has the DNA TGTGCCAGCAGTTTAGAGGGAAGGGATCAGCCCCAGCATTTT. This encodes CASSLEGRDQPQHF. The genes are TRBV7-9 and TRBJ1-5; D gene unclear. The CDR3 spans 14 residues. CDR1 is SEHNR and CDR2 is FQNEAQ in the germline V gene (reference sequence).

This clonotype showed up many times. The chain employs TRBV27 and TRBJ2-7; 12 bases are shared with TRBD1. The trim removed 3 bases at V and 3 bases at J, leaving 6 bases unmatched. The CDR3 contains 16 residues. Germline-derived CDR1 and CDR2 are MNHEY and SMNVEV (reference sequence). The CDR3 loop is CASSLVGTGGFYEQYF. DNA for the CDR3: TGTGCCAGCAGTTTGGTAGGGACAGGGGGCTTCTACGAGCAGTACTTC.

This clonotype was picked up many times. This chain joins TRBV19 and TRBJ2-5; no clear D. Germline CDR1 LNHDA, CDR2 SQIVND (reference sequence). The CDR3 is made up of 15 amino acids. With 3 bases removed from V and 2 bases from J, the gap between germline ends came to 13 bases. The DNA of the CDR3 is TGTGCCAGTAGTATCGGGTTCGGATTACAAGAGACCCAGTACTTC. It codes for CASSIGFGLQETQYF.

This clonotype has just a few counts. The V and J genes are TRBV20-1 and TRBJ2-3; 15 bases match TRBD2. V lost 6 bases to trimming and J lost 5 bases; unmatched junction nucleotides: 6. The length of the CDR3 is 15 residues. CDR1 DFQATT and CDR2 SNEGSKA come from the germline V gene (reference sequence). CDR3 nucleotide sequence: TGCAGTGCGGATGGGACTAGCGGGGGGAAAGATACGCAGTATTTT. As protein: CSADGTSGGKDTQYF.

The table lists this clonotype with a few counts. The CDR3 here is CASSSPGLMNTEAFF. The DNA for the CDR3 is TGTGCCAGCAGCTCCCCGGGACTCATGAACACTGAAGCTTTCTTT. This chain joins TRBV7-9 and TRBJ1-1; D may be TRBD1 (5 bases). This CDR3 is built from 15 residues. Trimming removed 4 bases at V and 0 bases at J, with 12 bases between. CDR1 SEHNR and CDR2 FQNEAQ come from the germline V gene (reference sequence).

This clonotype showed up many times. The J gene is TRBJ1-5, the V gene TRBV15; 9 nucleotides line up with TRBD1. The CDR3 loop spans 16 amino acids. Germline lookup yields CDR1 LNHNV and CDR2 YYDKDF (reference sequence). V was pared by 1 base and J by 0 bases, with 1 base of the junction left unmatched. This CDR3 reads CATSRGDRDSNQPQHF. The CDR3, as DNA: TGTGCCACCAGCAGAGGGGACAGGGATAGCAATCAGCCCCAGCATTTT.

The CDR3 protein is CAISRLVGSTDTQYF. The CDR3 DNA follows: TGTGCCATCAGTCGACTAGTGGGAAGTACAGATACGCAGTATTTT. The V gene is TRBV10-3, the J gene TRBJ2-3, with a weak D call TRBD2 (6 bases). Germline CDR1 ENHRY, CDR2 SYGVKD. V was clipped by 5 bases and J by 3 bases, with 15 bases between them. This CDR3 region has 15 residues.

The sample holds many counts of this clonotype. The V and J genes are TRBV19 and TRBJ2-4; the D is unclear. V lost 6 bases and J 5 bases, leaving 8 bases between the germline ends. Looked up from germline, CDR1 is LNHDA and CDR2 is SQIVND (reference sequence). This CDR3 is 12 amino acids long. For the CDR3, the DNA is TGTGCCAGTAGCCTGGACGAAAACATTCAGTACTTC. This encodes CASSLDENIQYF. Supplemented by reference TRBV19 and TRBJ2-4, the full variable domain reads DGGITQSPKYLFRKEGQNVTLSCEQNLNHDAMYWYRQDPGQGLRLIYYSQIVNDFQKGDIAEGYSVSREKKESFPLTVTSAQKNPTAFYLCASSLDENIQYFGAGTRLSVL.

Many counts were recorded for this clonotype. One junction end does not reproduce the germline sequence, and a read error may be involved. The chain recombines TRBV5-6 with TRBJ2-4; a weak D match, TRBD2 (6 bases). The length of the CDR3 is 13 residues. CDR1 is SGHDT and CDR2 is YYEEEE in the germline V gene. The CDR3 nucleotides are TGTGCCAGCAGATTGGGGGGTGAAAACATTCAGTACTTC. Its protein is CASRLGGENIQYF.

This clonotype was recorded at least ten times. The CDR3 bases are TGTGCCAGCAGGGAGAGGGACATAAGCAATCAGCCCCAGCATTTT. Translation: CASRERDISNQPQHF. The chain links TRBV2 to TRBJ1-5; D is perhaps TRBD1 (6 bases). The CDR3 length is 15 residues. The germline V gene encodes CDR1 SNHLY and CDR2 FYNNEI. Trimming removed 6 bases at V and 1 base at J, with 13 bases between. Full variable domain (outside the CDR3, taken from reference TRBV2 and TRBJ1-5): EPEVTQTPSHQVTQMGQEVILRCVPISNHLYFYWYRQILGQKVEFLVSFYNNEISEKSEIFDDQFSVERPDGSNFTLKIRSTKLEDSAMYFCASRERDISNQPQHFGDGTRLSIL.

In this sample, this clonotype turned up a few times. The chain employs TRBV3-1 and TRBJ2-7; tentative D call: TRBD2 (5 bases). CDR1 is LGHDT and CDR2 is YNNKEL in the germline V gene (reference sequence). The CDR3 covers 12 residues. The ends were cut back, 2 bases at V and 5 bases at J, with 7 bases in the middle. CDR3 in DNA: TGTGCCAGCAGCCAATCCGGGAACGAGCAGTACTTC. Protein product: CASSQSGNEQYF.

This clonotype appeared many times. The chain uses TRBV11-2 and TRBJ2-1, with 8 bases aligning to TRBD2. Germline V gene lookup returns CDR1 SGHAT and CDR2 FQNNGV. This CDR3 has 14 residues. J gave up 7 bases and V 7 bases, and 9 bases lay outside the gene matches. Written as DNA, the CDR3 is TGTGCCAGCATCCGGGGGGGCCTTGAGAATGAGCAGTTCTTC. Translating gives CASIRGGLENEQFF. The full variable domain, rest sourced from reference TRBV11-2 and TRBJ2-1, is EAGVAQSPRYKIIEKRQSVAFWCNPISGHATLYWYQQILGQGPKLLIQFQNNGVVDDSQLPKDRFSAERLKGVDSTLKIQPAKLEDSAVYLCASIRGGLENEQFFGPGTRLTVL.

This clonotype is medium-sized within its sample. J is TRBJ1-5 and V is TRBV6-6, with a weak D call TRBD1 (6 bases). CDR3 size: 14 residues. Trimming removed 7 bases at V and 3 bases at J, with 13 bases between. Germline values: CDR1 MNHNY, CDR2 SVGAGI (reference sequence). The CDR3: CASTTGHFNQPQHF. The DNA of the CDR3 is TGTGCCAGCACGACGGGACACTTCAATCAGCCCCAGCATTTT.

The sample holds many counts of this clonotype. The chain employs TRBV10-2 and TRBJ1-4; TRBD1 matches 9 bases. The CDR3 covers 15 residues. Germline loops: CDR1 WSHSY, CDR2 SAAADI. V trimming: 7 bases; J trimming: 7 bases; junction bases outside the gene matches: 10. CDR3 DNA: TGCGCCAGCATGAATGGGGACAGGGTGGGTGAAAAACTGTTTTTT. Translation: CASMNGDRVGEKLFF.

Many counts were recorded for this clonotype. The V and J genes are TRBV10-1 and TRBJ2-7; 8 bases line up with TRBD1. The CDR3 runs 15 residues. V trimming: 3 bases; J trimming: 5 bases; junction bases outside the gene matches: 9. The germline V gene encodes CDR1 WNHNN and CDR2 SYGVQD (reference sequence). CDR3 protein: CASSDWTGIWNEQYF. The CDR3 DNA reads TGCGCCAGCAGTGACTGGACAGGGATCTGGAACGAGCAGTACTTC.

In this sample, this clonotype turned up a few times. The rearrangement joins TRBV21-1 to TRBJ2-7; TRBD1 is the table's D call and was not checked against the DNA. TRBV21-1 is described as a pseudogene. The CDR3 has 15 amino acids. Here the CDR3 reads CATQIRDRVVYEQYF. The CDR3 nucleotides are TGTGCCACCCAAATCCGGGACAGGGTAGTCTACGAGCAGTACTTC.

This clonotype has a count of ten or more. The chain couples TRBV28 to TRBJ1-4; no firm D call. V lost 1 base and J 6 bases, leaving 0 bases between the germline ends. Per the germline V gene, CDR1 is MDHEN and CDR2 is SYDVKM. CDR3 length: 11 residues. The CDR3 nucleotides are TGTGCCAGCAGTTTATATGAAAAACTGTTTTTT. Amino acid sequence: CASSLYEKLFF.

This clonotype was picked up many times. This rearrangement joins TRBV6-6 to TRBJ2-7; D might be TRBD2 (5 bases). This CDR3 is built from 12 residues. The V and J ends lost 0 bases and 5 bases respectively, with 5 bases between them. Germline V gene sequence: CDR1 MNHNY, CDR2 SVGAGI (reference sequence). The CDR3 sequence: CASSYSRDEQYF. CDR3 nucleotide sequence: TGTGCCAGCAGTTACTCGCGGGACGAGCAGTACTTC.

This clonotype came up many times. The V and J genes are TRBV7-2 and TRBJ1-1, with 8 bases lining up with TRBD1. The CDR3 consists of 13 residues. In germline, CDR1 is SGHTA, CDR2 FQGNSA. Trimming removed 1 base from V and 5 bases from J; junction bases left unmatched: 0. CDR3 sequence reads: CASSLGTGTEAFF. CDR3 DNA: TGTGCCAGCAGCTTAGGGACAGGGACTGAAGCTTTCTTT.

In its sample, this clonotype was seen many times. The V call is TRBV11-3, the J call TRBJ2-1; a weak D match, TRBD2 (5 bases). The V end lost 4 bases, the J end lost 9 bases, and 10 bases lay between the germline ends. CDR1 SGHNT and CDR2 YENEEA come from the germline V gene. The CDR3 contains 12 residues. The CDR3 sequence: CASSYSGGEQFF. The CDR3 DNA reads TGTGCCAGCAGCTATTCTGGAGGTGAGCAGTTCTTC.